One and the same sample provided the 29 T cell receptor beta chains below, sequenced in a study of T cell responses to AZD1222 COVID-19 vaccine. Sequencing was performed with immunoSEQ multiplex PCR; in TCRdb, only in-frame clones are kept and a portion is missing. The table records 130,000 to 150,000 clones, 70% to 90% of them present only once. Sequences were derived from peripheral blood, sampled 28 days after the second AZD1222 dose. The receptor source for this set is an adult who received the AZD1222 COVID-19 vaccine.

J is TRBJ2-3 and V is TRBV11-2; 10 nucleotides agree with TRBD2. The CDR3 spans 17 residues. CDR1 SGHAT and CDR2 FQNNGV come from the germline V gene. J gave up 5 bases and V 3 bases, and 11 bases lay outside the gene matches. CDR3 region: CASSFSASGGVGDTQYF. The CDR3 DNA reads TGTGCCAGCAGCTTTAGCGCTAGCGGGGGTGTAGGAGATACGCAGTATTTT.

This sequence joins TRBV15 and TRBJ2-7; the D gene is possibly TRBD1 (5 bases). Trimming removed 1 base at V and 1 base at J, with 11 bases between. CDR1 and CDR2 (germline): LNHNV, YYDKDF (reference sequence). This CDR3 contains 15 residues. The CDR3 region has the DNA TGTGCCACCAGCAGAGGACAGCCGGTATCCTACGAGCAGTACTTC. This encodes CATSRGQPVSYEQYF.

This sequence joins TRBV7-8 and TRBJ2-6, with 10 bases identical to TRBD1. Looked up from germline, CDR1 is SGHVS and CDR2 is FQNEAQ. There are 19 residues in the CDR3. Germline trimming cut 5 bases from V and 0 bases from J; bases unmatched to any gene: 10. CDR3 DNA: TGTGCCAGCAGCACCCCGACAGGGGGCCCCCCCTCTGGGGCCAACGTCCTGACTTTC. It yields the protein CASSTPTGGPPSGANVLTF.

This chain uses TRBV11-3 with TRBJ2-1; 10 bases fit TRBD2. Per the germline V gene, CDR1 is SGHNT and CDR2 is YENEEA. The CDR3 contains 15 residues. The ends lost 5 bases at V and 3 bases at J; junction bases unmatched: 4. Here the CDR3 reads CASSPVAGGYNEQFF. The CDR3 nucleotides read TGTGCCAGCAGCCCCGTAGCGGGGGGCTACAATGAGCAGTTCTTC.

V is TRBV9 and J is TRBJ2-1; D not certain. CDR3 length equals 14 residues. Germline V lookup: CDR1 SGDLS, CDR2 YYNGEE. Trimming pared 3 bases from V and 4 bases from J, leaving 11 bases between. The CDR3 DNA follows: TGTGCCAGCAGCGGAAGTACTGGTTACAATGAGCAGTTCTTC. This translates into CASSGSTGYNEQFF. Using reference TRBV9 and TRBJ2-1 for the parts outside the CDR3, the full variable domain is DSGVTQTPKHLITATGQRVTLRCSPRSGDLSVYWYQQSLDQGLQFLIQYYNGEERAKGNILERFSAQQFPDLHSELNLSSLELGDSALYFCASSGSTGYNEQFFGPGTRLTVL.

The chain joins TRBV28 to TRBJ2-4, with D perhaps matching TRBD1 (6 bases). CDR3 size: 15 residues. Germline values: CDR1 MDHEN, CDR2 SYDVKM. Trimming took 4 bases from V and 5 from J, leaving 15 bases between them. CDR3 region: CASSSAPGVENIQYF. CDR3 bases: TGTGCCAGCAGTTCCGCTCCAGGGGTGGAAAACATTCAGTACTTC.

The chain has TRBV4-2 and TRBJ2-3, with 9 bases matching TRBD1. V gave up 0 bases and J gave up 2 bases; unmatched junction bases: 9. Germline CDR1 reads LGHNA; CDR2 reads YNFKEQ. The CDR3 totals 18 residues. The CDR3 DNA follows: TGTGCCAGCAGCCAAGAGACACAGGGGGCGGTGGCCACAGATACGCAGTATTTT. Its translation: CASSQETQGAVATDTQYF.

The rearrangement uses TRBV3-1 (or the pseudogene TRBV3-2) and TRBJ1-2; a weak D match, TRBD1 (6 bases). Trimming took 0 bases from V and 4 from J, leaving 9 bases between them. Germline V gives CDR1 LGHDT, CDR2 YNNKEL (reference sequence). This CDR3 is built from 14 residues. In DNA, the CDR3 is TGTGCCAGCAGCCAAGAACAGGGATCCTATGGCTACACCTTC. This gives the protein CASSQEQGSYGYTF.

The CDR3 sequence: CASSQGKPQHF. The CDR3 DNA sequence: TGTGCCAGCAGTCAGGGGAAGCCCCAGCATTTT. V is TRBV6-2 or TRBV6-3 and J is TRBJ1-5; D might be TRBD1 (6 bases). CDR1 MNHEY and CDR2 SVGEGT come from the germline V gene. The CDR3 spans 11 residues. V shed 5 bases and J shed 8 bases, with 7 bases lying between them.

The gene calls are TRBV7-2 and TRBJ2-2; the D is unclear. The length of the CDR3 is 14 residues. Germline V gene lookup returns CDR1 SGHTA and CDR2 FQGNSA. Trimming took off 5 bases at V and 6 bases at J, with 13 bases between the two ends. The CDR3 sequence: CASSEPYLAGELFF. CDR3 sequence (DNA): TGTGCCAGCAGCGAGCCTTATCTGGCCGGGGAGCTGTTTTTT.

The rearrangement joins TRBV15 to TRBJ1-2, with TRBD1 as a possible D gene (6 bases). The germline V gene has CDR1 LNHNV and CDR2 YYDKDF (reference sequence). The CDR3 contains 15 residues. Trimming removed 5 bases at V and 0 bases at J, with 13 bases between. CDR3 in amino acids: CATSEQGHSNYGYTF. Written as DNA, the CDR3 is TGTGCCACCAGCGAACAGGGTCACTCTAACTATGGCTACACCTTC.

This clone was counted a few times. This chain connects TRBV6-5 to TRBJ2-7; TRBD2 aligns across 8 bases. This CDR3 region has 12 residues. Germline lookup yields CDR1 MNHEY and CDR2 SVGAGI. J gave up 5 bases and V 8 bases, and 5 bases lay outside the gene matches. CDR3 protein: CASFGGGNEQYF. The CDR3 DNA is TGTGCCAGCTTCGGGGGGGGGAACGAGCAGTACTTC.

The rearrangement links TRBV7-2 to TRBJ1-1; a possible D gene is TRBD1 (6 bases). Trimming took 5 bases from V and 10 from J, leaving 17 bases between them. This CDR3 has 13 amino acids. Germline-derived CDR1 and CDR2 are SGHTA and FQGNSA. CDR3 coding DNA: TGTGCCAGCAGCACCACAGGGTACGGAGCAGCTTTCTTT. Translation gives CASSTTGYGAAFF.

V usage is TRBV29-1 and J usage is TRBJ1-2, with D possibly TRBD1 on 5 matching bases. The CDR3 has 12 amino acids. Trimming took off 3 bases at V and 2 bases at J, with 7 bases between the two ends. Per the germline V gene, CDR1 is SQVTM and CDR2 is ANQGSEA. CDR3 loop: CSVENRNYGYTF. Here the CDR3 DNA reads TGCAGCGTTGAGAACAGGAACTATGGCTACACCTTC.

This clone showed up just once. The chain links TRBV19 to TRBJ1-2, with D possibly matching TRBD1 (5 bases). The CDR3 sequence is 13 residues long. The V gene lost 6 bases and the J gene lost 14 bases, with 22 bases spanning the gap. Germline V gives CDR1 LNHDA, CDR2 SQIVND (reference sequence). In DNA form, the CDR3 reads TGTGCCAGTAGCCGCCAGGGCCAGCCGTCTTGGACCTTC. This sequence encodes CASSRQGQPSWTF.

The chain carries TRBV29-1 and TRBJ1-2, with D maybe TRBD1 (5 bases). CDR3 size: 14 residues. Trimming removed 7 bases from V and 4 bases from J, with 19 bases in between. Germline V gene sequence: CDR1 SQVTM, CDR2 ANQGSEA. CDR3 sequence (DNA): TGCAGCGCGGAGAGGGGTACAATCGGCTATGGCTACACCTTC. It specifies CSAERGTIGYGYTF.

This sequence joins TRBV5-1 and TRBJ1-2; the match to TRBD1 covers 7 bases. The ends lost 3 bases at V and 2 bases at J; junction bases unmatched: 4. The CDR3 loop spans 14 amino acids. The germline V gene encodes CDR1 SGHRS and CDR2 YFSETQ. Here the CDR3 reads CASSSGGGNYGYTF. The DNA of the CDR3 is TGCGCCAGCAGCTCAGGGGGTGGGAACTATGGCTACACCTTC.

The chain uses TRBV19 and TRBJ2-2, with 10 bases identical to TRBD2. This CDR3 is 16 amino acids long. V shed 5 bases, J shed 6 bases, and the junction held 9 bases outside the gene matches. Germline assignment: CDR1 LNHDA and CDR2 SQIVND (reference sequence). CDR3 in amino acids: CASSLLAGDLSGELFF. CDR3 coding DNA: TGTGCCAGTAGTCTTCTAGCGGGAGACCTTTCCGGGGAGCTGTTTTTT.

DNA for the CDR3: TGTGCCAGCAGCATGGGACGGGAAAGGTCTAACTATGGCTACACCTTC. Its protein product is CASSMGRERSNYGYTF. The J gene is TRBJ1-2, the V gene TRBV5-4, with D maybe TRBD1 (5 bases). V lost 4 bases and J 0 bases, leaving 16 bases between the germline ends. CDR1 and CDR2 from the germline V gene are SGHNT and YYREEE (reference sequence). The CDR3 totals 16 residues. Supplemented by reference TRBV5-4 and TRBJ1-2, the full variable domain reads ETGVTQSPTHLIKTRGQQVTLRCSSQSGHNTVSWYQQALGQGPQFIFQYYREEENGRGNFPPRFSGLQFPNYSSELNVNALELDDSALYLCASSMGRERSNYGYTFGSGTRLTVV.

V is TRBV30 and J is TRBJ2-3; maybe TRBD1 (7 bases). Trimming took 0 bases from V and 2 from J, leaving 12 bases between them. Germline-derived CDR1 and CDR2 are GTSNPN and SVGIG (reference sequence). This CDR3 comprises 15 residues. The CDR3 loop reads CAWSVQGGLTDTQYF. The CDR3 DNA reads as TGTGCCTGGAGTGTCCAGGGGGGACTCACAGATACGCAGTATTTT.

V gene TRBV19 combines with J gene TRBJ2-5; no firm D call. The V end lost 9 bases, the J end lost 1 base, and 15 bases lay between the germline ends. The CDR3 spans 14 residues. The V gene's germline CDR1 is LNHDA and CDR2 SQIVND (reference sequence). The CDR3 loop is CASKPEVAQETQYF. CDR3 nucleotides: TGTGCCAGCAAACCCGAGGTAGCCCAAGAGACCCAGTACTTC.

The chain links TRBV2 to TRBJ1-4, with D possibly matching TRBD1 (6 bases). The V gene lost 10 bases and the J gene lost 3 bases, with 12 bases spanning the gap. This CDR3 has 13 residues. The V gene's germline CDR1 is SNHLY and CDR2 FYNNEI. CDR3 residues: CATGGAANEKLFF. CDR3 DNA sequence: TGTGCCACCGGGGGCGCGGCTAATGAAAAACTGTTTTTT.

This chain joins TRBV15 and TRBJ2-1; 11 bases are a match to TRBD2. The CDR3 spans 16 residues. V was pared by 0 bases and J by 4 bases, with 2 bases of the junction left unmatched. In germline, CDR1 is LNHNV, CDR2 YYDKDF (reference sequence). The CDR3: CATSRDASGGYNEQFF. CDR3 sequence (DNA): TGTGCCACCAGCAGAGACGCTAGCGGGGGGTACAATGAGCAGTTCTTC.

The CDR3 sequence: CASSYNRDTEAFF. The DNA of the CDR3 is TGTGCCAGCAGTTACAACAGGGACACTGAAGCTTTCTTT. The genes are TRBV6-6 and TRBJ1-1; perhaps TRBD1 as D (6 bases). Germline lookup yields CDR1 MNHNY and CDR2 SVGAGI (reference sequence). V was pared by 2 bases and J by 3 bases, with 7 bases between. The CDR3 is 13 residues long.

In its sample, this clone was seen a few times. V and J are TRBV28 and TRBJ2-7, with D perhaps matching TRBD1 (6 bases). The V and J ends lost 4 bases and 5 bases respectively, with 21 bases between them. Germline CDR1 reads MDHEN; CDR2 reads SYDVKM. The CDR3 contains 16 residues. CDR3 loop: CASSSLFTGGGDEQYF. The CDR3 coding sequence is TGTGCCAGCAGTTCCCTCTTTACAGGTGGGGGCGACGAGCAGTACTTC.

The chain carries TRBV29-1 and TRBJ1-2; 7 nucleotides agree with TRBD1. The germline V gene encodes CDR1 SQVTM and CDR2 ANQGSEA. With V trimmed by 6 bases and J by 4 bases, 5 bases remained unmatched. This CDR3 comprises 12 residues. The CDR3 loop reads CSVGDRFYGYTF. CDR3 DNA sequence: TGCAGCGTGGGGGACAGATTCTATGGCTACACCTTC.

This clone was counted between two and nine times. This chain joins TRBV7-9 and TRBJ2-3; 10 bases map to TRBD2. Germline V CDR1 and CDR2: SEHNR, FQNEAQ (reference sequence). The CDR3 runs 17 residues. V shed 4 bases and J 4 bases; nucleotides not matched to a gene: 11. CDR3 bases: TGTGCCAGCAGCTCGCCGGTTGGAAGCGGGGGGGCAGATACGCAGTATTTT. The encoded protein is CASSSPVGSGGADTQYF.

This sequence joins TRBV2 and TRBJ2-7, with a weak D call TRBD2 (6 bases). Trimming removed 3 bases at V and 1 base at J, with 7 bases between. Germline V CDR1 and CDR2: SNHLY, FYNNEI. The CDR3 sequence is 13 residues long. DNA for the CDR3: TGTGCCAGCAGTGACGCGGGGTCCTACGAGCAGTACTTC. It codes for CASSDAGSYEQYF. The whole variable domain, filled in from reference TRBV2 and TRBJ2-7, reads EPEVTQTPSHQVTQMGQEVILRCVPISNHLYFYWYRQILGQKVEFLVSFYNNEISEKSEIFDDQFSVERPDGSNFTLKIRSTKLEDSAMYFCASSDAGSYEQYFGPGTRLTVT.

The chain employs TRBV19 and TRBJ1-2; TRBD1 is a possible D gene (6 bases). Germline V gene lookup returns CDR1 LNHDA and CDR2 SQIVND (reference sequence). The V end was cut by 3 bases, the J end by 2 bases, with 10 bases between. CDR3 length: 14 amino acids. The CDR3 bases are TGTGCCAGTAGTATCGCAGGGGAAAACTATGGCTACACCTTC. Its protein is CASSIAGENYGYTF.